The entry below describes one TCR beta chain. Method: immunoSEQ multiplex PCR; TCRdb's copy keeps in-frame clones and lacks some. The repertoire holds approximately 23,000 clones, 80% to 95% seen once, with roughly 2.5% in the top ten. These data are taken from a study of blood T cell repertoires in COVID-19. This CDR3 is built from 15 residues. Germline values: CDR1 LNHDA, CDR2 SQIVND (reference sequence). V lost 7 bases and J 0 bases, leaving 13 bases between the germline ends. Input material: peripheral blood. V and J are TRBV19 and TRBJ1-5; D not certain. The receptor comes from a man between 70 and 80 years old with acute or convalescent COVID-19. This chain's CDR3 is CASKRELLSNQPQHF. The CDR3 nucleotides are TGTGCCAGTAAGCGCGAACTACTTAGCAATCAGCCCCAGCATTTT.